A selection of T cell receptor beta chains follows, all from one sample in a study of cytomegalovirus exposure and HLA in healthy donors. The data were produced by immunoSEQ multiplex PCR, yet TCRdb's version contains in-frame clones alone and is incomplete. The sample yields 150,000 to 200,000 clones, 91% seen once. Sequencing was performed on PBMCs. All receptors derive from a woman in her late teens or twenties in good health and CMV-seropositive. CDR3s include the opening cysteine and the closing phenylalanine or tryptophan. The order of the fields is J gene, V gene, clone size, D gene, CDR3 DNA, CDR3 protein. D genes are given only for firm matches. Rows may omit the clone size; those that give it use once, few, many or a size class.

TRBJ2-3,TRBV6-6,.,.,TGTGCCAGCCGAGGTTACGGGGGGCGAGATACGCAGTATTTT,CASRGYGGRDTQYF
TRBJ1-1,TRBV7-8,.,.,TGTGCCAGCAGCTCAACTGAGGCCTGGCTTGCTTTCTTT,CASSSTEAWLAFF
TRBJ2-1,TRBV5-1,.,TRBD2,TGCGCCAGCAGCGACGCGGGGGGCGTCGGAAATGAGCAGTTCTTC,CASSDAGGVGNEQFF
TRBJ2-7,TRBV11-1,.,TRBD2,TGTGCCAGCAGCCCCTCGGGAGGGCACTACGAGCAGTACTTC,CASSPSGGHYEQYF
TRBJ2-1,TRBV10-3,.,TRBD1,TGTGCCATCAGTGAGCCGGACAGGGGGGATGAGCAGTTCTTC,CAISEPDRGDEQFF
TRBJ2-3,TRBV28,.,.,TGTGCCAGCACCCAGGGAATAGCTAGATATACGCAGTATTTT,CASTQGIARYTQYF
TRBJ2-3,TRBV19,.,TRBD1,TGTGCCAGTAGTTTGGACAGGGCTAGCACAGATACGCAGTATTTT,CASSLDRASTDTQYF
TRBJ1-4,TRBV2,.,.,TGTGCCAGCACCTCCCCAATTCGAGGGACAACTAATGAAAAACTGTTTTTT,CASTSPIRGTTNEKLFF
TRBJ2-5,TRBV7-2,once,TRBD1,TGTGCCAGCAGCTTTTTTTTGACAGGGCAGGAGACCCAGTACTTC,CASSFFLTGQETQYF
TRBJ1-6,TRBV13,.,TRBD1,TGTGCCAGCAGCCTCCGGGACAGGGTCAATTCACCCCTCCACTTT,CASSLRDRVNSPLHF
TRBJ1-1,TRBV5-1,.,.,TGCGCCAGCAGCTCGCAAACAGGGAGATTTAAGACTGAAGCTTTCTTT,CASSSQTGRFKTEAFF
TRBJ1-5,TRBV6-1,.,.,TGTGCCAGCAGTGAAGAAATCGACAGTTACAATCAGCCCCAGCATTTT,CASSEEIDSYNQPQHF
TRBJ2-7,TRBV19,.,TRBD2,TGTGCCAGTAGTGGCAGACTAGCGGGCTACGAGCAGTACTTC,CASSGRLAGYEQYF
TRBJ2-5,TRBV4-1,.,TRBD2,TGCGCCAGCAGCCAGGGAGGGAGTCAAGAGACCCAGTACTTC,CASSQGGSQETQYF
TRBJ1-3,TRBV6-5,.,TRBD1,TGTGCCAGCAGTTACTCGACAGGGGGCGGAAACACCATATATTTT,CASSYSTGGGNTIYF
TRBJ1-6,TRBV28,.,.,TGTGCCAGCAGCTATTCCCGAACTAGTGCCCTCCACTTT,CASSYSRTSALHF
TRBJ1-4,TRBV11-2,.,TRBD1,TGTGCCAGCAGCTTATCAGGGGGAGTAAAGGAAAAACTGTTTTTT,CASSLSGGVKEKLFF
TRBJ1-2,TRBV25-1,.,.,TGTGCCAGCAGTGAATGGCGGGGAATAGGCTATGGCTACACCTTC,CASSEWRGIGYGYTF
TRBJ2-7,TRBV2,.,TRBD1,TGTGCCAGCAGCGGACAGGTTTCCTACGAGCAGTACTTC,CASSGQVSYEQYF
TRBJ1-2,TRBV19,few,.,TGTGCCAGTACCCCCTTGGGGGCTAACGGTGGCTACACCTTC,CASTPLGANGGYTF
TRBJ1-2,TRBV25-1,.,.,TGTGCCAGCAGTGAGTACCTAAACTATGGCTACACCTTC,CASSEYLNYGYTF
TRBJ1-1,TRBV4-3,.,.,TGCGCCAGCAGCCACGATAGTCATTTGAACACTGAAGCTTTCTTT,CASSHDSHLNTEAFF